The rows below give T cell receptor beta chains drawn from one sample of a study of shared clonotypes between healthy human individuals. Only in-frame clones appear in the TCRdb table, and some are missing; sequencing was by immunoSEQ multiplex PCR. There are about 2.3 million clones in the sample; around 90% occur only once, and 0.37% lies in the top ten. Sequenced material: naive CD4+ T cells from PBMCs. These receptors were taken from a man younger than 35 in good health. Some clones in this sample may be carry-over from other donors' samples. Each CDR3 is given with its conserved first and last residue. The order of the fields is D gene, clone size, V gene, J gene, CDR3 DNA, CDR3 protein. The D gene is left open where the match is weak. Clone size is stated in some rows and not others, as once, few, many or a class when expanded.

>TRBD1|NA|TRBV6-6|TRBJ2-7
TGTGCCAGCAGCAAGAAGACAGGGACCTACGAGCAGTACTTC
CASSKKTGTYEQYF
>TRBD2|NA|TRBV29-1|TRBJ2-3
TGCAGCGACTACGGGAGGGAATCAGATACGCAGTATTTT
CSDYGRESDTQYF
>NA|NA|TRBV6-1|TRBJ2-7
TGTGCCAGCAGTGAAGCGCTTAGAGCTTACGAGCAGTACTTC
CASSEALRAYEQYF
>NA|NA|TRBV6-5|TRBJ2-2
TGTGCCAGCAGTTACTCAATCAGGGTTAACACCGGGGAGCTGTTTTTT
CASSYSIRVNTGELFF
>NA|NA|TRBV5-6|TRBJ2-7
TGTGCCAGCAGCTTGGCTAGCGACAGCTACGAGCAGTACTTC
CASSLASDSYEQYF
>NA|NA|TRBV28|TRBJ1-1
TGTGCCGTAACAAGGGGCTTCACTGAAGCTTTCTTT
CAVTRGFTEAFF
>NA|NA|TRBV28|TRBJ1-2
TGTGCCAGCAGAAGTACGGGACGGAGCTATGGCTACACCTTC
CASRSTGRSYGYTF
>NA|NA|TRBV5-5|TRBJ1-2
TGTGCCAGCAGGTTACCGGGGGGCAGGTATGGCTACACCTTC
CASRLPGGRYGYTF
>NA|NA|TRBV5-6|TRBJ1-2
TGTGCCAGCAGCTTGGGACTTATACGCTATGGCTACACCTTC
CASSLGLIRYGYTF
>TRBD2|NA|TRBV5-1|TRBJ2-1
TGCGCCAGCAGCTTGAGGCTAGCGGGCAATGAGCAGTTCTTC
CASSLRLAGNEQFF
>TRBD1|NA|TRBV7-9|TRBJ1-2
TGTGCCAGCAGCCGACTGAGGACAGGGGAATTCTATGGCTACACCTTC
CASSRLRTGEFYGYTF
>NA|NA|TRBV7-9|TRBJ2-7
TGTGCCAGCAGGCGGGACAGCTACGAGCAGTACTTC
CASRRDSYEQYF
>TRBD2|NA|TRBV7-2|TRBJ2-7
TGTGCCAGCAGCTTAGGGGGAGGGTCGAGCCGGTATCGTTACGAGCAGTACTTC
CASSLGGGSSRYRYEQYF
>TRBD2|once|TRBV7-3|TRBJ2-3
TGTGCCAGCAGCCCCAAACGTAGCGGGAGAGGGGAAAGGGCAGATACGCAGTATTTT
CASSPKRSGRGERADTQYF
>NA|NA|TRBV2|TRBJ2-5
TGTGCCAGCAGTGTCTCGATGGGCCCCGATGGGACCCAGTACTTC
CASSVSMGPDGTQYF
>NA|NA|TRBV12-5|TRBJ1-1
TGTGCTAGTGAGTCAGGGATGAACACTGAAGCTTTCTTT
CASESGMNTEAFF
>NA|NA|TRBV7-2|TRBJ2-7
TGTGCCAGCAGCTTAGTAAGAGGCCGCGGGGTAACCTACGAGCAGTACTTC
CASSLVRGRGVTYEQYF
>NA|NA|TRBV7-3|TRBJ2-3
TGTGCCAGCAGCCCAACCCCCGGGGCGGCAGGTACGCAGTATTTT
CASSPTPGAAGTQYF
>NA|NA|TRBV4-1|TRBJ2-5
TGCGCCAGCAGCCAACTTGACCCTCAAGAGACCCAGTACTTC
CASSQLDPQETQYF